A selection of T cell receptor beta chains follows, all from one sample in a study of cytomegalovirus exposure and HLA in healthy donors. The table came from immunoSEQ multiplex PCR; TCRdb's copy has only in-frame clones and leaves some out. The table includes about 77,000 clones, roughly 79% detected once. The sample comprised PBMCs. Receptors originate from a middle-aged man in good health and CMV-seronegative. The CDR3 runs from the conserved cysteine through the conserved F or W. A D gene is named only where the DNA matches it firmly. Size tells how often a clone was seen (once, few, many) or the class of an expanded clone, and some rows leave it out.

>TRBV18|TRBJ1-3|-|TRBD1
TGTGCCAGCTCGGCGAGCCCCGGGACAGGGCCGAGAAACACCATATATTTT
CASSASPGTGPRNTIYF
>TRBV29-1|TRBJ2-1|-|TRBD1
TGCAGCGTCCGGGACAGGGGGCTGAATGAGCAGTTCTTC
CSVRDRGLNEQFF
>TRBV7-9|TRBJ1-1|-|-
TGTTCCAGCAGCGCAGATCGGGGACTCGCTTTCTTT
CSSSADRGLAFF
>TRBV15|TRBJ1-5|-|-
TGTGCCACCAGCACCCCTGACAGAAATCAGCCCCAGCATTTT
CATSTPDRNQPQHF
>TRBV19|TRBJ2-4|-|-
TGTGCCAGTACGAGGGGGGGCGAAATCAAAAACATTCAGTACTTC
CASTRGGEIKNIQYF
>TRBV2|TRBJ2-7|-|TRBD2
TGTGCCAGCAGTTACCCCACTAGCGGGAGGGACCGCGAGCAGTACTTC
CASSYPTSGRDREQYF
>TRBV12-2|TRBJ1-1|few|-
TGTGCAAGTCGCTTAGTCTCTTCCGGGACAGGGGATAACACTGAAGCTTTCTTT
CASRLVSSGTGDNTEAFF
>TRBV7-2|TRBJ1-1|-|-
TGTGCCAGCAGCTTAAATCGGAGGGGCAATGAAGCTTTCTTT
CASSLNRRGNEAFF
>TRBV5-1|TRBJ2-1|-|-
TGCGCCAGCAGCTTCAACTCCTACAATGAGCAGTTCTTC
CASSFNSYNEQFF
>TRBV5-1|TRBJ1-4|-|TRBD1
TGCGCCAGCAGCCTAAGGGGACAGGGCCTTGAAAAACTGTTTTTT
CASSLRGQGLEKLFF
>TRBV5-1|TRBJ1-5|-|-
TGCGCCAGCAGCTGGGGAGAAAATCAGCCCCAGCATTTT
CASSWGENQPQHF
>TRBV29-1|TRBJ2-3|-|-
TGCAGCGTTGTGGGGGGAAGATCAGATACGCAGTATTTT
CSVVGGRSDTQYF
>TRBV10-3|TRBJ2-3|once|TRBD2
TGTGCCATCGGGGCTAGCGGGAGCTCAGATACGCAGTATTTT
CAIGASGSSDTQYF
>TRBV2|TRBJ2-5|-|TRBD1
TGTGCCAGCAGTGTGACAGGGCGCGAGACCCAGTACTTC
CASSVTGRETQYF
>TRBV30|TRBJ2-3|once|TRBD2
TGTGCCTGGAATCCGATGGTAGCGGGATCAGATACGCAGTATTTT
CAWNPMVAGSDTQYF
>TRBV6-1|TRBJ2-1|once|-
TGTGCCAGCAGTGAATCCCGAGCGGGTTACAATGAGCAGTTCTTC
CASSESRAGYNEQFF
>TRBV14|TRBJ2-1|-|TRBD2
TGTGCCAGCAGCCATCTAGCGGGTAGTCCTGAGCAGTTCTTC
CASSHLAGSPEQFF
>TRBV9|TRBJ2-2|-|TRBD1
TGTGCCAGCAACCCGACAGGGACCAACACCGGGGAGCTGTTTTTT
CASNPTGTNTGELFF
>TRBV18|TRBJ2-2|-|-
TGTGCCAGCTCACCACTAGCGAACACCGGGGAGCTGTTTTTT
CASSPLANTGELFF
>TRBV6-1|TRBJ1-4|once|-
TGTGCCAGCAGCGACAGAGAGAATGAAAAACTGTTTTTT
CASSDRENEKLFF
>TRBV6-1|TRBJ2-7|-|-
TGTGCCAGCATTGGAGTTACCTACGAGCAGTACTTC
CASIGVTYEQYF
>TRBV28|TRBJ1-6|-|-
TGTGCCAGCAGTTTAGTGCGAGGGAGTCGTCCACCCCTCCACTTT
CASSLVRGSRPPLHF
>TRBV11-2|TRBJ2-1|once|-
TGTGCCAGCAGCTCGACACTAGCGCAGTTCTTC
CASSSTLAQFF
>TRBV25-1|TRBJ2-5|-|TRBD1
TGTGCCAGCAGTGAGGGACAGGGGGCCTCTCAAGAGACCCAGTACTTC
CASSEGQGASQETQYF
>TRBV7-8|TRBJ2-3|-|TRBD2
TGTGCCAGCAGTCTCTATCGGAGCGGGAGTGCAGATACGCAGTATTTT
CASSLYRSGSADTQYF
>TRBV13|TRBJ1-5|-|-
TGTGCCAGCAGCTTAGGAGGGGCCAAGGATCAGCCCCAGCATTTT
CASSLGGAKDQPQHF
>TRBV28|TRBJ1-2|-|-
TGTGCCAGCAGTCCTGGGGGGGCGCTGGGCTACACCTTC
CASSPGGALGYTF
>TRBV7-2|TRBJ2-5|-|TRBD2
TGTGCCAGCAGCTCTCGGACTAGCGGGAGAGAGACCCAGTACTTC
CASSSRTSGRETQYF
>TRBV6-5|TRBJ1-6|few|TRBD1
TGTGCCAGCAGACCCGGGGACAGGGATTCACCCCTCCACTTT
CASRPGDRDSPLHF
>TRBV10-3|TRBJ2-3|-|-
TGTGCCATCAGGCGCGGCACAGATACGCAGTATTTT
CAIRRGTDTQYF
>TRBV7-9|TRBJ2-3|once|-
TGTTCCAGCAGCTCCTCAGATACGCAGTATTTT
CSSSSSDTQYF
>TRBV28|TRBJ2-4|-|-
TGTGCCAGCAGCAGACGATCGGGGGCCAAAAACATTCAGTACTTC
CASSRRSGAKNIQYF